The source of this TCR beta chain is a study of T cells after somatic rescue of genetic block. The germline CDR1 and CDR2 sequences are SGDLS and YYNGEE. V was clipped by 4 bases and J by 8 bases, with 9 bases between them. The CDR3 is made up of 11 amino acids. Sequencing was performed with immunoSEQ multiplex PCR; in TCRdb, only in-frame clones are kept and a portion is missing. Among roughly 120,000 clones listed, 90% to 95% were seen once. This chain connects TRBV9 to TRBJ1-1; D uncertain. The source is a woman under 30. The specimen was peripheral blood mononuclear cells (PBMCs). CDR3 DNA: TGTGCCAGCAGCCCCCGGACGGAAGCTTTCTTT. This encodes CASSPRTEAFF.